Reported below is one T cell receptor beta chain. Germline-derived CDR1 and CDR2 are SGHAT and FQDESV (reference sequence). This CDR3 is 11 amino acids long. The V end lost 5 bases, the J end lost 10 bases, and 9 bases lay between the germline ends. The data were produced by immunoSEQ multiplex PCR, yet TCRdb's version contains in-frame clones alone and is incomplete. The sample gives some 25,000 clones, around nine tenths of which show up once; roughly 1.9% is in the top ten. This record comes from a study of graft-versus-host responses after intestinal transplantation. J is TRBJ2-1 and V is TRBV11-1; maybe TRBD2 (5 bases). This specimen consisted of PBMCs, obtained roughly 38 days after intestinal transplant. This sequence was found in a human patient who received an intestinal transplant, so some T cells may come from the graft donor. Here the CDR3 reads CASSRGGEQFF. For the CDR3, the DNA is TGTGCCAGCAGCCGCGGAGGAGAGCAGTTCTTC.